The 26 T cell receptor beta chains below all came from one sample that was sequenced in a study of blood T cells in healthy people across ages. A second PCR of roughly 7 to 11 cycles used a sample-barcoded 5' primer and a J-beta primer mix. MiXCR was run by TCRdb on the 5' RACE reads, yielding one entry per CDR3 protein. The sample includes 1,800,000 or so distinct CDR3 sequences, about two fifths of them seen just once. Specimen: blood. Receptors were obtained from a human donor in good health.

The rearrangement joins TRBV7-8 to TRBJ2-7; 10 bases align to TRBD1. The CDR3 totals 16 residues. Germline V gene sequence: CDR1 SGHVS, CDR2 FQNEAQ. V was pared by 5 bases and J by 3 bases, with 10 bases of the junction left unmatched. The CDR3 is CASSQRGGTGVYEQYF. The CDR3 DNA sequence: TGTGCCAGCAGCCAGAGGGGGGGGACAGGGGTCTACGAGCAGTACTTC.

About this clonotype itself: A much larger clone lies one base from this, so it may be a read error. The chain couples TRBV6-5 to TRBJ1-2, with TRBD1 identical over 7 bases. The V segment lost 6 bases and the J segment 6 bases; nucleotides outside the gene matches: 10. The length of the CDR3 is 14 residues. From germline, CDR1 is MNHEY and CDR2 SVGAGI. The CDR3 coding sequence is TGTGCCAGCAGAAGGGATGACAGGGACCATGGCTACACCTTC. Its translation: CASRRDDRDHGYTF.

The V call is TRBV13, the J call TRBJ2-1, with 7 bases that match TRBD2. From germline, CDR1 is PRHDT and CDR2 FYEKMQ (reference sequence). Unmatched junction bases numbered 3, after V lost 2 bases and J lost 5 bases. The CDR3 contains 14 residues. Here the CDR3 DNA reads TGTGCCAGCAGCTTATACGGGGGGAACAATGAGCAGTTCTTC. Protein product: CASSLYGGNNEQFF.

The V call is TRBV7-2, the J call TRBJ2-7, with 10 bases lining up with TRBD1. Judging by the DNA end, TRBJ2-4 fits better; the J call may be wrong. This CDR3 comprises 15 residues. Germline V gives CDR1 SGHTA, CDR2 FQGNSA. CDR3 coding DNA: TGTGCCAGCAGCCTCAACCGACAGGGGGCGAGCATTCAGTACTTC. This sequence encodes CASSLNRQGASIQYF.

The CDR3 spells CASSLTEAGETQYF. The CDR3 DNA reads TGTGCCAGCAGTTTGACTGAAGCGGGGGAGACCCAGTACTTC. The rearrangement uses TRBV12-3 or TRBV12-4 and TRBJ2-5; 7 nucleotides agree with TRBD2. The J segment lost 5 bases and the V segment lost 3 bases, leaving 6 bases of the junction unmatched. The CDR3 length is 14 residues.

This rearrangement joins TRBV20-1 to TRBJ1-2, with 10 bases fitting TRBD1. With V trimmed by 5 bases and J by 5 bases, 8 bases remained unmatched. Germline assignment: CDR1 DFQATT and CDR2 SNEGSKA (reference sequence). The CDR3 has 14 residues. The CDR3 DNA follows: TGCAGTGCTCCCATTGGACAGGGGGTTTATGGCTACACCTTC. It encodes CSAPIGQGVYGYTF.

The gene calls are TRBV6-6 and TRBJ2-3; no reliable D call. The CDR3 runs 14 residues. V lost 2 bases, J lost 7 bases, and 13 bases lay in between. Germline loops: CDR1 MNHNY, CDR2 SVGAGI (reference sequence). In DNA form, the CDR3 reads TGTGCCAGCAGTTACGAAACCGTTAGGTATACGCAGTATTTT. Its translation is CASSYETVRYTQYF.

This rearrangement joins TRBV7-9 to TRBJ2-1, with D perhaps given as TRBD1 or TRBD2 (5 bases each). V lost 5 bases to trimming and J lost 7 bases, with 18 bases between them. In germline, CDR1 is SEHNR, CDR2 FQNEAQ (reference sequence). The CDR3 length is 15 residues. The CDR3 nucleotides read TGTGCCAGCAGCCAATTGGGAGAGGGACGGAATGAGCAGTTCTTC. Its translation is CASSQLGEGRNEQFF.

In this sample, this clonotype turned up a few times. The gene calls are TRBV18 and TRBJ1-2, with TRBD1 matching 7 bases. Per the germline V gene, CDR1 is KGHSH and CDR2 is LQKENI. V shed 2 bases and J 8 bases; nucleotides not matched to a gene: 8. The CDR3 spans 14 residues. The CDR3 is CASSPWDDRAGYTF. DNA of the CDR3: TGTGCCAGCTCACCATGGGATGACAGGGCGGGCTACACCTTC.

This rearrangement joins TRBV4-3 to TRBJ1-5; D perhaps matches TRBD1 (6 bases). The CDR3 is made up of 14 amino acids. Germline CDR1 is LGHNA and CDR2 is YSLEER. V dropped 4 bases and J dropped 5 bases, with 12 bases sitting between them. DNA of the CDR3: TGCGCCAGCAGCCTACAGGGTAAGGATCAGCCCCAGCATTTT. Encoded protein: CASSLQGKDQPQHF.

This clonotype appeared a few times. The V gene is TRBV27, the J gene TRBJ1-5; possibly TRBD1 for D (6 bases). There are 13 residues in the CDR3. Trimming removed 6 bases at V and 7 bases at J, with 13 bases between. Per the germline V gene, CDR1 is MNHEY and CDR2 is SMNVEV (reference sequence). The CDR3 is CASSRDIIQPQHF. As DNA, the CDR3 is TGTGCCAGCAGCCGGGACATAATACAGCCCCAGCATTTT.

V is TRBV27 and J is TRBJ1-5; D is unclear. V was shortened by 6 bases and J by 6 bases, with 12 bases between the two germline ends. Germline V gives CDR1 MNHEY, CDR2 SMNVEV (reference sequence). The CDR3 consists of 13 residues. CDR3 coding DNA: TGTGCCAGCAGCCTGGGCTGGAGTCAGCCCCAGCATTTT. Translating gives CASSLGWSQPQHF.

This chain links TRBV12-3 or TRBV12-4 with TRBJ2-1; D is perhaps TRBD2 (5 bases). The CDR3 is made up of 15 amino acids. V was pared by 9 bases and J by 6 bases, with 21 bases between. The CDR3: CASTAGPQGSNEQFF. The CDR3 DNA sequence: TGTGCCAGTACCGCGGGCCCCCAAGGGAGCAATGAGCAGTTCTTC.

The rearrangement uses TRBV4-3 and TRBJ2-5; D is unclear. Trimming pared 4 bases from V and 5 bases from J, leaving 17 bases between. CDR1 and CDR2 (germline): LGHNA, YSLEER. This CDR3 region has 15 residues. CDR3 loop: CASSLLLASGETQYF. CDR3 DNA: TGCGCCAGCAGCCTCCTTCTGGCGAGTGGGGAGACCCAGTACTTC.

This clonotype was recorded at least ten times. The rearrangement uses TRBV7-7 and TRBJ2-1; D is unresolved. The CDR3 is 13 residues long. V gave up 4 bases and J gave up 5 bases, with 9 bases separating them. Germline loops: CDR1 SSHAT, CDR2 FNYEAQ (reference sequence). The CDR3 here is CASSYSQNNEQFF. CDR3 coding DNA: TGTGCCAGCAGCTATAGCCAAAACAATGAGCAGTTCTTC.

This clonotype was detected only a few times. V gene TRBV7-6 combines with J gene TRBJ2-1; the D is unclear. The CDR3 is 13 residues long. Trimming stripped 10 bases from V and 9 bases from J, with 19 bases between. In germline, CDR1 is SGHVS, CDR2 FNYEAQ. CDR3 coding DNA: TGTGCCACTTCATCTCCGGTAGTTGGTGAGCAGTTCTTC. Its translation is CATSSPVVGEQFF. Based on the CDR3 plus reference TRBV7-6 and TRBJ2-1, the full variable domain is GAGVSQSPRYKVTKRGQDVALRCDPISGHVSLYWYRQALGQGPEFLTYFNYEAQQDKSGLPNDRFSAERPEGSISTLTIQRTEQRDSAMYRCATSSPVVGEQFFGPGTRLTVL.

There are a few counts of this clonotype. The chain recombines TRBV20-1 with TRBJ1-4, with a possible D match to TRBD1 (6 bases). Germline values: CDR1 DFQATT, CDR2 SNEGSKA (reference sequence). The CDR3 extends over 10 amino acids. V gave up 6 bases and J gave up 13 bases, with 12 bases separating them. The CDR3 region has the DNA TGCAGTGCGGTCCGGGACATACTGTTTTTT. Translated, it gives CSAVRDILFF.

The V call is TRBV12-3 or TRBV12-4, the J call TRBJ2-1, with unresolved D. The CDR3 runs to 14 residues. The ends were cut back, 2 bases at V and 5 bases at J, with 10 bases in the middle. In nucleotides, the CDR3 is TGTGCCAGCAGTTTAAGCACAGATCACAATGAGCAGTTCTTC. Its translation is CASSLSTDHNEQFF.

V usage is TRBV5-1 and J usage is TRBJ1-2; 7 nucleotides match TRBD1. V shed 2 bases and J 1 base; nucleotides not matched to a gene: 11. Germline lookup yields CDR1 SGHRS and CDR2 YFSETQ. The CDR3 has 17 residues. In DNA, the CDR3 is TGCGCCAGCAGCTTTTTCTCGGGACAGAATATTAACTATGGCTACACCTTC. Amino acid sequence: CASSFFSGQNINYGYTF.

The sample holds a few counts of this clonotype. The V gene is TRBV7-8, the J gene TRBJ2-4; 7 nucleotides agree with TRBD1. The J call is doubtful: the DNA matches TRBJ2-7 better. CDR1 SGHVS and CDR2 FQNEAQ come from the germline V gene. This CDR3 spans 14 amino acids. CDR3 in amino acids: CASSFGTDFYEQYF. CDR3 coding DNA: TGTGCCAGCAGCTTTGGGACAGACTTCTACGAGCAGTACTTC.

This chain joins TRBV20-1 and TRBJ2-5, with D possibly TRBD2 on 6 matching bases. Germline CDR1 is DFQATT and CDR2 is SNEGSKA (reference sequence). The V end lost 1 base, the J end lost 4 bases, and 13 bases lay between the germline ends. The CDR3 is 14 amino acids. The CDR3 DNA sequence: TGCAGTGCTAGAGGGAACACGCGGGGAGAGACCCAGTACTTC. Amino acid sequence: CSARGNTRGETQYF.

In its sample, this clonotype was seen a few times. The rearrangement joins TRBV10-3 to TRBJ1-4, with TRBD1 matching over 7 bases. This CDR3 comprises 15 residues. The germline gives CDR1 ENHRY, CDR2 SYGVKD. The V and J ends lost 2 bases and 7 bases, in that order; junction bases with no gene match: 7. The CDR3 bases are TGTGCCATCAGTGAGAAGACAGGGAGGCGTGAAAAACTGTTTTTT. Residues: CAISEKTGRREKLFF.

The chain is built from TRBV29-1 and TRBJ2-3, with 7 bases identical to TRBD1. J lost 0 bases, V lost 3 bases, and 6 bases had no gene match. Looked up from germline, CDR1 is SQVTM and CDR2 is ANQGSEA. The CDR3 length is 15 residues. The CDR3 protein is CSVEDRRSSTDTQYF. The CDR3 bases are TGCAGCGTTGAGGACAGGAGGTCTAGCACAGATACGCAGTATTTT.

CDR3 loop: CASSQATVMKLFF. Here the CDR3 DNA reads TGTGCCAGCAGCCAAGCTACGGTTATGAAACTGTTTTTT. The rearrangement joins TRBV3-1 to TRBJ1-4; D is unresolved. The CDR3 contains 13 residues. Deletions cut 1 base from V and 11 bases from J, with 11 bases between. Germline loops: CDR1 LGHDT, CDR2 YNNKEL (reference sequence).

The chain employs TRBV7-2 and TRBJ1-2; 7 positions match TRBD1. The CDR3 loop spans 14 amino acids. J gave up 7 bases and V 1 base, and 6 bases lay outside the gene matches. The germline CDR1 and CDR2 sequences are SGHTA and FQGNSA. Written as DNA, the CDR3 is TGTGCCAGCAGCTTAGTTCCGGGACAGCTTGGCTACACCTTC. This gives the protein CASSLVPGQLGYTF.

The V call is TRBV12-3 or TRBV12-4, the J call TRBJ2-5; 8 nucleotides line up with TRBD2. V gave up 6 bases and J gave up 3 bases; unmatched junction bases: 3. The CDR3 is 13 residues long. CDR3 DNA sequence: TGTGCCAGCAGCCCACTAGCGGAAGAGACCCAGTACTTC. Protein: CASSPLAEETQYF.